The 23 T cell receptor beta chains below all came from one sample that was sequenced in a study of cytomegalovirus exposure and HLA in healthy donors. Both 60 Vbeta primers and 13 Jbeta primers went into the PCR. This table comes from immunoSEQ multiplex PCR, and its TCRdb copy is limited to in-frame clones, with some not included. The sample includes about 160,000 clones, around 80% of them seen just once. Specimen: PBMCs. The receptors come from a male donor in good health and CMV-seropositive.

This clone was detected only once. The rearrangement uses TRBV27 and TRBJ1-5; maybe TRBD1 (5 bases). The germline V and J ends were trimmed by 2 bases and 11 bases, with 16 bases remaining between them. The CDR3 sequence is 14 residues long. Germline V gene data show CDR1 as MNHEY and CDR2 as SMNVEV (reference sequence). CDR3 DNA sequence: TGTGCCAGCAGTTTAAGCCCCGGGCCGGGGGCCCAGCATTTT. Translation gives CASSLSPGPGAQHF.

A word on this clone: The junction shows a germline mismatch at one end, possibly a read error. This sequence joins TRBV7-9 and TRBJ1-2; 10 nucleotides agree with TRBD1. The CDR3 has 13 residues. Germline values: CDR1 SEHNR, CDR2 FQNEAQ (reference sequence). For the CDR3, the DNA is TGTGCCAGCAGGGGACAGGGGAGCTATGACTACACCTTC. Its translation is CASRGQGSYDYTF.

The chain is built from TRBV5-1 and TRBJ1-1; D uncertain. The V gene's germline CDR1 is SGHRS and CDR2 YFSETQ. V was shortened by 3 bases and J by 1 base, with 7 bases between the two germline ends. CDR3 size: 13 residues. The DNA of the CDR3 is TGCGCCAGCAGCTCCCCCGGGAACACTGAAGCTTTCTTT. Amino acid sequence: CASSSPGNTEAFF.

The chain couples TRBV4-3 to TRBJ1-2; D gene ambiguous. The V and J ends lost 0 bases and 5 bases respectively, with 7 bases between them. Looked up from germline, CDR1 is LGHNA and CDR2 is YSLEER. The CDR3 contains 13 residues. The CDR3 sequence is CASSQDQAYGYTF. DNA of the CDR3: TGCGCCAGCAGCCAAGATCAGGCTTATGGCTACACCTTC.

The chain employs TRBV7-9 and TRBJ1-2, with 7 nucleotides matching TRBD1. There are 17 residues in the CDR3. Germline-derived CDR1 and CDR2 are SEHNR and FQNEAQ (reference sequence). V was clipped by 1 base and J by 1 base; unmatched bases: 9. The DNA of the CDR3 is TGTGCCAGCAGCTTAGACGGGACAGCGCTACTTAACTATGGCTACACCTTC. Translation: CASSLDGTALLNYGYTF.

The gene calls are TRBV6-8 and TRBJ2-7, with no clear D. Trimming left V 10 bases short and J 2 bases short, with 21 bases between. Germline CDR1 reads MNHGY; CDR2 reads SAAAGT. The CDR3 extends over 15 amino acids. The CDR3 spells CANPSAPSAAYEQYF. The CDR3 DNA reads as TGTGCCAACCCAAGTGCCCCAAGCGCAGCCTACGAGCAGTACTTC.

J is TRBJ2-7 and V is TRBV27; the match to TRBD2 covers 7 bases. CDR3 length: 14 amino acids. V gave up 6 bases and J gave up 2 bases; unmatched junction bases: 7. The germline CDR1 and CDR2 sequences are MNHEY and SMNVEV (reference sequence). The CDR3 region is CASRPSGLTYEQYF. CDR3 DNA sequence: TGTGCCAGCAGACCTAGCGGCTTGACCTACGAGCAGTACTTC.

With respect to this clone: Other DNA sequences of this sample code for an identical CDR3. This chain links TRBV30 with TRBJ1-1; D possibly corresponds to TRBD1 (5 bases). The V end was cut by 2 bases, the J end by 4 bases, with 11 bases between. Germline CDR1 is GTSNPN and CDR2 is SVGIG (reference sequence). The CDR3 is 13 amino acids. CDR3 in DNA: TGTGCCTGGAGTCCAGGGTTGGGCACTGAAGCTTTCTTT. This translates into CAWSPGLGTEAFF. Looking up the rest from reference TRBV30 and TRBJ1-1 gives the full variable domain: SQTIHQWPATLVQPVGSPLSLECTVEGTSNPNLYWYRQAAGRGLQLLFYSVGIGQISSEVPQNLSASRPQDRQFILSSKKLLLSDSGFYLCAWSPGLGTEAFFGQGTRLTVV.

This sequence joins TRBV27 and TRBJ2-3, with TRBD2 matching over 7 bases. The germline V gene has CDR1 MNHEY and CDR2 SMNVEV (reference sequence). CDR3 size: 15 residues. The V gene end was trimmed by 6 bases and the J gene end by 5 bases; junction bases not matched to a gene: 11. The CDR3 sequence: CASSPRGGRGDTQYF. The CDR3 DNA follows: TGTGCCAGCAGCCCAAGAGGCGGGAGAGGAGATACGCAGTATTTT.

A note on this clone: Germline and junction disagree at one end, which may indicate a read error. V usage is TRBV7-7 and J usage is TRBJ1-3; 8 positions agree with TRBD1. The CDR3 spans 17 residues. CDR1 SSHAT and CDR2 FNYEAQ come from the germline V gene (reference sequence). This CDR3 reads CASSPLTGEAPGNTIYF. CDR3 nucleotides: TGTGCTAGCAGCCCGTTGACAGGGGAAGCTCCCGGAAACACCATATATTTT.

The chain links TRBV5-1 to TRBJ1-2; TRBD1 agrees at 9 bases. Trimming removed 7 bases from V and 6 bases from J; junction bases left unmatched: 4. The CDR3 length is 12 residues. Germline V gene sequence: CDR1 SGHRS, CDR2 YFSETQ. In DNA, the CDR3 is TGCGCCAGCCGGACAGGGGACCATGGCTACACCTTC. Residues: CASRTGDHGYTF.

This clone came up once. This chain connects TRBV6-5 to TRBJ2-7; D is unresolved. The CDR3 has 12 residues. Per the germline V gene, CDR1 is MNHEY and CDR2 is SVGAGI. V was clipped by 6 bases and J by 3 bases, with 9 bases between them. CDR3 residues: CASRNSNYEQYF. The DNA of the CDR3 is TGTGCCAGCAGAAACAGCAACTACGAGCAGTACTTC.

This clone has just a few counts. The chain couples TRBV5-6 to TRBJ1-1; maybe TRBD1 (6 bases). This CDR3 spans 14 amino acids. The germline V gene has CDR1 SGHDT and CDR2 YYEEEE. The V and J ends lost 1 base and 1 base respectively, with 8 bases between them. This CDR3 reads CASSLRGRNTEAFF. As DNA, the CDR3 is TGTGCCAGCAGCTTGAGGGGGAGGAACACTGAAGCTTTCTTT.

The genes are TRBV27 and TRBJ2-7; 9 bases fit TRBD2. V was pared by 5 bases and J by 5 bases, with 10 bases of the junction left unmatched. Germline assignment: CDR1 MNHEY and CDR2 SMNVEV (reference sequence). This CDR3 has 15 amino acids. The CDR3 bases are TGTGCCAGCAGTACTGAAGAGGCTAGCGGGAACGAGCAGTACTTC. This codes for CASSTEEASGNEQYF.

The chain links TRBV27 to TRBJ2-1, with 8 positions matching TRBD2. The CDR3 has 15 residues. From germline, CDR1 is MNHEY and CDR2 SMNVEV (reference sequence). The V segment lost 4 bases and the J segment 2 bases; nucleotides outside the gene matches: 4. The DNA for the CDR3 is TGTGCCAGCAGTTGGGGACTAGTCGCCTACAATGAGCAGTTCTTC. Encoded protein: CASSWGLVAYNEQFF.

The chain is built from TRBV28 and TRBJ1-2; unclear D gene. CDR3 length: 15 amino acids. Looked up from germline, CDR1 is MDHEN and CDR2 is SYDVKM. V was clipped by 6 bases and J by 0 bases, with 14 bases between them. This CDR3 reads CASSRGGEANYGYTF. The CDR3 DNA sequence: TGTGCCAGCAGCCGTGGCGGAGAAGCTAACTATGGCTACACCTTC.

This chain uses TRBV29-1 with TRBJ1-1; D gene unclear. This CDR3 comprises 12 residues. Trimming removed 0 bases from V and 3 bases from J, with 5 bases in between. The germline CDR1 and CDR2 sequences are SQVTM and ANQGSEA. CDR3 protein: CSVEDLHTEAFF. DNA for the CDR3: TGCAGCGTTGAAGATCTTCACACTGAAGCTTTCTTT.

The J gene is TRBJ2-3, the V gene TRBV10-2, with 11 bases lining up with TRBD2. V dropped 7 bases and J dropped 2; count of bases not matched to a gene: 2. This CDR3 region has 14 residues. CDR1 and CDR2 (germline): WSHSY, SAAADI. CDR3 loop: CASTGLADTDTQYF. DNA of the CDR3: TGCGCCAGCACGGGACTAGCGGACACAGATACGCAGTATTTT.

The chain joins TRBV18 to TRBJ2-7, with a possible D match to TRBD2 (5 bases). CDR3 size: 19 residues. V lost 6 bases, J lost 3 bases, and 30 bases lay in between. CDR1 is KGHSH, CDR2 LQKENI, per germline. CDR3: CASSVLRGSASPVVYEQYF. In DNA, the CDR3 is TGTGCCAGCTCCGTCCTCCGAGGTAGCGCGAGCCCGGTCGTCTACGAGCAGTACTTC.

This clone occurred a few times. The V call is TRBV6-5, the J call TRBJ2-3, with D tentatively TRBD1 (6 bases). Germline V lookup: CDR1 MNHEY, CDR2 SVGAGI. CDR3 length: 15 residues. Deletions cut 0 bases from V and 4 bases from J, with 11 bases between. Here the CDR3 DNA reads TGTGCCAGCAGTTACTCGACAGGAGGTGCAGATACGCAGTATTTT. Amino acids: CASSYSTGGADTQYF.

The rearrangement joins TRBV7-2 to TRBJ2-7; D might be TRBD2 (5 bases). Germline V gene data show CDR1 as SGHTA and CDR2 as FQGNSA. V lost 5 bases and J lost 5, with 7 bases in between. The CDR3 totals 11 residues. CDR3 protein: CASSSGHEQYF. In nucleotides, the CDR3 is TGTGCCAGCAGCAGCGGACACGAGCAGTACTTC.

CDR3 nucleotides: TGTGCCAGCAGTTCAGGAGTAGGGGAAGGCTACGAGCAGTACTTC. It translates to CASSSGVGEGYEQYF. The V and J genes are TRBV28 and TRBJ2-7; the D gene is possibly TRBD1 (5 bases). Germline loops: CDR1 MDHEN, CDR2 SYDVKM. Trimming pared 4 bases from V and 3 bases from J, leaving 16 bases between. This CDR3 contains 15 residues.

The chain combines TRBV9 with TRBJ1-6; no reliable D call. CDR3 length: 17 residues. V was cut by 0 bases and J by 4 bases, with 14 bases left in between. Germline loops: CDR1 SGDLS, CDR2 YYNGEE. CDR3 sequence reads: CASSVAGRVGYNSPLHF. The DNA of the CDR3 is TGTGCCAGCAGCGTAGCTGGTCGGGTCGGTTATAATTCACCCCTCCACTTT.